This TCR beta chain comes out of a study of siplizumab effects on memory and regulatory T cells. The CDR3 has 18 residues. The germline CDR1 and CDR2 sequences are SGHTA and FQGNSA. V was pared by 4 bases and J by 2 bases, with 22 bases between. Assay: immunoSEQ multiplex PCR; the TCRdb copy retains only in-frame clones and omits some. The table shows approximately 75,000 clones, with 93% occurring only once. V is TRBV7-2 and J is TRBJ2-3; tentatively, D is TRBD1 (6 bases). The sample was CD8+ T cells sorted from blood. The TCR was taken from a human donor in good health. The CDR3 protein is CASSSKLRGQTYTDTQYF. The CDR3 coding sequence is TGTGCCAGCAGCTCGAAACTCAGGGGCCAGACCTACACAGATACGCAGTATTTT.